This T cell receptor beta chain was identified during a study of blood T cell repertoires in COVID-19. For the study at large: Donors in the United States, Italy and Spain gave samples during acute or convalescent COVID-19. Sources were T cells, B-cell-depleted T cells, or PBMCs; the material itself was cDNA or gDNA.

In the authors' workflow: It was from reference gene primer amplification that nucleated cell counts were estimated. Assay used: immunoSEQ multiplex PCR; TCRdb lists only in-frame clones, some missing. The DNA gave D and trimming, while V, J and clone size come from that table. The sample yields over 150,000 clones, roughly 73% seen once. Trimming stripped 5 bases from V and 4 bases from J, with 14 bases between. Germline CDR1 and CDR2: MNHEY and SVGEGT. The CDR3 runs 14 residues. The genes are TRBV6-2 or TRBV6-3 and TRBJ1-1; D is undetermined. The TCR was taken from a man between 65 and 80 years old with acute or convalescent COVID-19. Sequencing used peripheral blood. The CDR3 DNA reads TGTGCCAGCAGTGCCGCTGGGCGGGCCACTGAAGCTTTCTTT. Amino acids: CASSAAGRATEAFF.